This TCR beta chain came from a study of early T cells in non-severe SARS-CoV-2 infection. Overall study context: Alpha and beta chains were unpaired, from unsorted whole-blood bulk RNA.

Researchers tagged individual cDNA molecules with unique molecular identifiers. One entry per CDR3 protein, called by TCRdb with MiXCR from the 5' RACE reads. The sample shows about 50,000 distinct CDR3 sequences, more than 13% of them seen only once. Study outcomes and limitations: Anti-spike CD8 responses were favored in VDJdb matching, and private and CD4 specificities were missed.

This clonotype was counted ten times or more. The antigen remains undetermined. This receptor was identified in an adult who was a healthcare worker with PCR-confirmed SARS-CoV-2 infection or an uninfected control (not recorded which). Source: whole blood, taken at baseline.

CDR3 protein: CASRQGARDYYEQYF. The CDR3 coding sequence is TGCGCCAGCAGACAGGGGGCGCGGGACTACTACGAGCAGTACTTC. The gene calls are TRBV5-1 and TRBJ2-7; 9 nucleotides line up with TRBD1. V was clipped by 5 bases and J by 3 bases; unmatched bases: 9. The CDR3 length is 15 residues. Germline-derived CDR1 and CDR2 are SGHRS and YFSETQ.